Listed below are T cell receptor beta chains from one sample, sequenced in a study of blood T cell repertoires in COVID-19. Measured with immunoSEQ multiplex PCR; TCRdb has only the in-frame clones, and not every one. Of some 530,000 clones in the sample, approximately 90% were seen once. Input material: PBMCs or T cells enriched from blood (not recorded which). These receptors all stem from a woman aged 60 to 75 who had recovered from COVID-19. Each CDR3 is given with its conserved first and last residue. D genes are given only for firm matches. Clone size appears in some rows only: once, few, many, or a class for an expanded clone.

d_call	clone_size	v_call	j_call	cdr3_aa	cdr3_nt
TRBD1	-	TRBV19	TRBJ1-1	CASRTGAEAFF	TGTGCCAGTCGGACAGGGGCCGAAGCTTTCTTT
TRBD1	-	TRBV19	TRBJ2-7	CASSSAGTGIEQYF	TGTGCCAGTAGTTCAGCGGGGACAGGGATCGAGCAGTACTTC
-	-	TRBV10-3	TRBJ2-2	CAISVISGTGELFF	TGTGCCATCAGTGTAATATCGGGTACCGGGGAGCTGTTTTTT
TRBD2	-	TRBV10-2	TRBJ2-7	CASSDPAGTYEQYF	TGCGCCAGCAGTGACCCAGCGGGGACGTACGAGCAGTACTTC
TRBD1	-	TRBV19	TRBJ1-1	CASSIDYRGESTEAFF	TGTGCCAGTAGTATCGACTACAGGGGGGAGAGCACTGAAGCTTTCTTT
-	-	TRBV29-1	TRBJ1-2	CSVERQGTNYGYTF	TGCAGCGTTGAAAGGCAGGGCACTAACTATGGCTACACCTTC
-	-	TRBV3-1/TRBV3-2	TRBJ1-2	CASSQGTVGYTF	TGTGCCAGCAGCCAAGGTACAGTTGGCTACACCTTC
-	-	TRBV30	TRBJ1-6	CAWSIRDISPLHF	TGTGCCTGGAGTATCCGGGACATCTCACCCCTCCACTTT
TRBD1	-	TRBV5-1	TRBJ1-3	CASSVQGALSGNTIYF	TGCGCCAGCAGCGTACAGGGGGCCCTCTCTGGAAACACCATATATTTT
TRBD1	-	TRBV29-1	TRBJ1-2	CSVQGQGIGYTF	TGCAGCGTTCAGGGACAGGGGATTGGCTACACCTTC
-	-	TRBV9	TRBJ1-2	CASSGQANYGYTF	TGTGCCAGCAGTGGACAAGCTAACTATGGCTACACCTTC
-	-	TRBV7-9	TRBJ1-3	CASSSRGFSGNTIYF	TGTGCCAGCAGCTCTCGCGGGTTCTCTGGAAACACCATATATTTT
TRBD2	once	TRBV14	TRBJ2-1	CASSHTGLAGYNEQFF	TGTGCCAGCAGCCATACCGGACTAGCGGGGTACAATGAGCAGTTCTTC
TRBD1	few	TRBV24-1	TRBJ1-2	CATSDPQTGEKDGYTF	TGTGCCACCAGTGATCCCCAGACAGGGGAAAAGGATGGCTACACCTTC
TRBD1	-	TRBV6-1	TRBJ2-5	CASSGGSRGTQETQYF	TGTGCCAGCAGTGGGGGGTCCAGGGGGACCCAAGAGACCCAGTACTTC
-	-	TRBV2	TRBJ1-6	CASSEGRSSYNSPLHF	TGTGCCAGCAGTGAAGGTCGGAGCTCCTATAATTCACCCCTCCACTTT
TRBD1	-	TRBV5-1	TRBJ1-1	CASSSPRGQLMNTEAFF	TGCGCCAGCAGCTCGCCCAGGGGGCAGCTCATGAACACTGAAGCTTTCTTT
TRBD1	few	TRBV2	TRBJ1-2	CASSGGQGLYGYTF	TGTGCCAGCAGTGGGGGACAGGGTCTGTATGGCTACACCTTC
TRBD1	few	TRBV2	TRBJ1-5	CASSVSSTGISNQPQHF	TGTGCCAGCAGTGTAAGTTCGACAGGGATTAGCAATCAGCCCCAGCATTTT
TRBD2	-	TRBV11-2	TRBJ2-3	CASSALAGGATDTQYF	TGTGCCAGCAGCGCACTAGCGGGGGGCGCCACAGATACGCAGTATTTT
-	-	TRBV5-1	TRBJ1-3	CASSVQGYSGNTIYF	TGCGCCAGCAGCGTACAGGGTTACTCTGGAAACACCATATATTTT
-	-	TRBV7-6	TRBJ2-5	CASSLAGHRDLETQYF	TGTGCCAGCAGCTTAGCGGGCCACAGGGACCTAGAGACCCAGTACTTC
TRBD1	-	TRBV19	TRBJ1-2	CASRPLLGQGSYGYTF	TGTGCCAGTAGACCTCTCCTGGGACAGGGGTCCTATGGCTACACCTTC
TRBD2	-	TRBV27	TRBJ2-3	CASIVSSGGAATDTQYF	TGTGCCAGCATCGTGTCTAGCGGGGGGGCCGCCACAGATACGCAGTATTTT
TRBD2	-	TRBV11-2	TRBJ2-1	CASSMGLAGGPGEQFF	TGTGCCAGCAGCATGGGACTAGCGGGGGGGCCGGGTGAGCAGTTCTTC
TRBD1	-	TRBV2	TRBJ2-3	CASSPTGVITDTQYF	TGTGCCAGCAGTCCGACAGGGGTGATCACAGATACGCAGTATTTT
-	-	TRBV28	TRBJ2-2	CASSSVTGELFF	TGTGCCAGCAGTTCAGTGACCGGGGAGCTGTTTTTT
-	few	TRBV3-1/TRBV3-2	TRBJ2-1	CASSQEIGAGRGNEQFF	TGTGCCAGCAGCCAAGAAATCGGCGCTGGCAGGGGCAATGAGCAGTTCTTC
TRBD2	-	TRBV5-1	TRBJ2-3	CASSPLGAGVTDTQYF	TGCGCCAGCAGCCCGTTGGGCGCGGGGGTCACAGATACGCAGTATTTT